The sequence of this TCR beta chain was determined in a study of vaccination and CD4 T cells after COVID-19 (dated by TCRdb to the early 2020s). With regard to the full study: SARS-CoV-2 positivity had been established in the convalescent patients by nasal swab PCR, and mild disease was recorded in under ten of these patients and severe disease in one. Participants received two doses of either the Pfizer-BioNTech BNT162b2 vaccine (n=8) or the Moderna mRNA-1273 vaccine (n=2). As controls, cultures received a CEFX viral epitope pool (the positive control), an HIV-1 Nef peptide pool (the negative control), or no peptide at all. Post-COVID blood samples were collected from convalescent patients a median of approximately 93 days after diagnosis, with a range of roughly 30 to 170 days. The spike-specific CD4+ TCR repertoire was compared before and after mRNA vaccination in fewer than eleven COVID-19 convalescent patients and a few infection-naive healthy vaccine recipients. Overlapping spike peptide pools from SARS-CoV-2 and from the common cold coronaviruses HCoV-NL63, HCoV-OC43 and HCoV-229E were used as culture stimuli. Post-vaccine blood samples were taken a median of around 70 days after the second vaccine dose, with a range of roughly 13 to 250 days. In the convalescent cohort there were six males and four females, among whom were two Hispanic individuals, seven Caucasians, two Asians and one multiracial person. Overall results and qualifications from the work: Relatively few convalescent patients were included in the study, and early timepoints after natural infection were not analyzed. In convalescent patients, a median 86.3% of post-vaccine SARS-CoV-2-reactive clones were detected only after vaccination, and vaccine-specific priming was suggested by this finding. Nearly all vaccine-specific clones in convalescent patients (304 of 307) were mono-reactive for SARS-CoV-2 spike rather than cross-reactive with common cold coronaviruses. The median count of SARS-CoV-2-reactive clonotypes went up from approximately 20 after infection to about 41 after vaccination, although the change was not significant.

The library came from PCR. DNA from cultured CD4+ T cells was subjected to TCR sequencing with the Oncomine TCR Beta short-read assay at the Johns Hopkins FTIC core. The QIAamp micro DNA kit was used to extract genomic DNA from the cultured CD4+ T cells. Oncomine TCR Beta libraries made from cultured CD4+ T cells were pooled using unique dual indexes and sequenced on an Illumina iSeq 100. As for how the authors treated the data: Non-productive sequences were removed, and CDR3s not starting with C, not ending with F or W, or shorter than 7 amino acids were discarded. Antigen-specific clonotypes were identified with the MANAFEST web application by comparing peptide-stimulated wells with reference and other culture wells. An FDR below 0.05, an odds ratio above 5, and a productive frequency above 0.1% in at least two of three replicate wells were required for clones to be considered positive. A clonotype counted as cross-reactive if it showed significant expansion both in the SARS-CoV-2 spike wells and in at least one common cold coronavirus spike condition. Levenshtein distances (stringdist) and unrooted phylogenetic trees (ape) in R version 3.6.1 were used to assess CDR3 homology. The public reads were reprocessed in TCRdb via fastp at Q25 and MiXCR, keeping in-frame beta chains. One record per CDR3 amino acid sequence lists the most common genes and DNA. The V and J calls come from TCRdb's annotation, not from the publication. A total of approximately 17,000 distinct CDR3 sequences appear in this sample, 57% of them only once. The top ten hold more than 9.5% of the sample.

This specimen's treatment or condition label, interpreted: roughly 10-day PBMC culture with coronavirus spike peptide pools or control peptides (ViraFEST assay). To expand antigen-specific T cells with peptide pools and then pick out the expanded clonotypes through TCR sequencing, the study relied on the ViraFEST assay. The convalescent patients' positive SARS-CoV-2 PCR tests fell between March and December 2020, which was before the Alpha, Beta and Delta variants emerged in the United States. PBMCs were cultured at around 2 million per well in IMDM supplemented with 5% human AB serum and about 9.5 IU/ml IL-2, with 9.5 to 10 ug/ml peptide pools added. Half of the culture medium was replaced with fresh IL-2-containing medium on days 3 and 7. After 10 days of culture, CD4+ T cells were isolated by negative selection using the EasySep CD4+ T cell isolation kit. Ficoll-Paque Plus gradient centrifugation was used to isolate PBMCs from whole blood, and the isolated PBMCs were then either used fresh or cryopreserved at -140C. Culture conditions were generally each tested in triplicate wells.

Details on this clonotype: There is no known antigen for this receptor. The sample holds no much larger clone one base away, and base qualities are not on file.

CDR1 and CDR2 (SGHAT, FQNNGV) derive from the germline V gene. The junction shows trimming of 4 bases on V and 2 bases on J, plus 14 bases between the germline ends. The CDR3 starts with the cysteine, ends with the phenylalanine, and has 15 residues. Of the read, only the CDR3 DNA is kept; its 45 bases are in frame from base 1. The chain is made from TRBV11-2 and TRBJ2-5; TRBD1 is possibly the D segment (5 matching bases). This TCR came from a human donor who had recovered from COVID-19. Material: CD4+ T cells from blood, cultured in vitro. In nucleotide form, the sequence is TGTGCCAGCAGCTCCCAGATGACAGCACAAGAGACCCAGTACTTC. Translation gives CASSSQMTAQETQYF. The variable domain in full, with residues beyond the CDR3 obtained from the reference TRBV11-2 and TRBJ2-5 genes, is EAGVAQSPRYKIIEKRQSVAFWCNPISGHATLYWYQQILGQGPKLLIQFQNNGVVDDSQLPKDRFSAERLKGVDSTLKIQPAKLEDSAVYLCASSSQMTAQETQYFGPGTRLLVL.